These 23 T cell receptor beta chains share one sample of origin, sequenced in a study of blood T cell repertoires in COVID-19. The method was immunoSEQ multiplex PCR; TCRdb's version includes in-frame clones alone and lacks a portion of them. The profile shows around 100,000 clones, 90% of them singletons. Material for sequencing was peripheral blood. The receptors here all came from a man aged 45-60 years with acute or convalescent COVID-19.

J is TRBJ2-7 and V is TRBV27; 16 bases are a match to TRBD2. V lost 6 bases and J lost 4; bases outside the gene matches: 3. The CDR3 is made up of 15 amino acids. Germline CDR1 reads MNHEY; CDR2 reads SMNVEV (reference sequence). The CDR3 DNA sequence: TGTGCCAGCAGAGAGGGACTAGCGGGAGGGTACGAGCAGTACTTC. This translates into CASREGLAGGYEQYF.

The J gene is TRBJ2-1, the V gene TRBV19; 9 positions agree with TRBD2. In germline, CDR1 is LNHDA, CDR2 SQIVND (reference sequence). The CDR3 runs to 15 residues. V trimming: 6 bases; J trimming: 4 bases; junction bases outside the gene matches: 7. The CDR3: CASRKAGGSYNEQFF. The CDR3 nucleotides read TGTGCCAGTAGAAAGGCGGGAGGGTCTTACAATGAGCAGTTCTTC.

V gene TRBV6-5 combines with J gene TRBJ2-7; 9 bases map to TRBD2. This CDR3 contains 16 residues. V lost 0 bases to trimming and J lost 2 bases; unmatched junction nucleotides: 5. Germline V CDR1 and CDR2: MNHEY, SVGAGI. CDR3 sequence: CASSYSLAGVAYEQYF. CDR3 sequence (DNA): TGTGCCAGCAGTTACTCTTTAGCGGGAGTCGCCTACGAGCAGTACTTC.

This clone has just one count. V is TRBV3-1 (or the pseudogene TRBV3-2) and J is TRBJ1-1; tentatively, D is TRBD1 (6 bases). The CDR3 runs to 16 residues. The germline V and J ends were trimmed by 1 base and 1 base, with 13 bases remaining between them. In germline, CDR1 is LGHDT, CDR2 YNNKEL (reference sequence). The DNA for the CDR3 is TGTGCCAGCAGCCAAGGGCTGGGACACAAGAACACTGAAGCTTTCTTT. As protein: CASSQGLGHKNTEAFF.

The chain joins TRBV18 to TRBJ2-1; the D gene is possibly TRBD1 (6 bases). CDR3 length equals 13 residues. Germline CDR1 KGHSH, CDR2 LQKENI. Trimming took 3 bases from V and 10 from J, leaving 13 bases between them. This CDR3 is CASSPGIDREQFF. In nucleotides, the CDR3 is TGTGCCAGCTCACCCGGGATCGACAGGGAGCAGTTCTTC.

The rearrangement links TRBV5-1 to TRBJ1-5; D gene unclear. This CDR3 is 17 amino acids long. CDR1 and CDR2 from the germline V gene are SGHRS and YFSETQ. Trimming pared 0 bases from V and 5 bases from J, leaving 18 bases between. The CDR3 protein is CASSLACSMLGDQPQHF. The CDR3 nucleotides read TGCGCCAGCAGCTTGGCCTGTTCGATGCTTGGAGATCAGCCCCAGCATTTT.

The rearrangement joins TRBV27 to TRBJ2-5; 9 positions match TRBD2. The CDR3 runs 17 residues. Germline loops: CDR1 MNHEY, CDR2 SMNVEV (reference sequence). With 4 bases clipped from V and 0 bases from J, the junction kept 9 bases outside the gene matches. The CDR3 bases are TGTGCCAGCAGTTCCCCACTAGCGGGCCGGTACCAAGAGACCCAGTACTTC. It specifies CASSSPLAGRYQETQYF.

CDR3 amino acids: CASSIPRQGNNEQFF. The CDR3 nucleotides are TGTGCCAGTAGTATCCCGAGACAGGGCAACAATGAGCAGTTCTTC. The chain couples TRBV19 to TRBJ2-1; 7 bases fit TRBD1. Trimming removed 3 bases from V and 5 bases from J; junction bases left unmatched: 7. In germline, CDR1 is LNHDA, CDR2 SQIVND (reference sequence). This CDR3 comprises 15 residues.

The V and J genes are TRBV27 and TRBJ2-7; 8 bases map to TRBD2. Losses at the gene ends were 5 bases for V and 3 bases for J; bases not matched to a gene: 6. This CDR3 comprises 14 residues. Germline V gene lookup returns CDR1 MNHEY and CDR2 SMNVEV (reference sequence). CDR3 region: CASSDGTRVYEQYF. As DNA, the CDR3 is TGTGCCAGCAGTGACGGGACTAGAGTCTACGAGCAGTACTTC.

The chain has TRBV19 and TRBJ2-7, with TRBD1 matching 7 bases. Germline V gives CDR1 LNHDA, CDR2 SQIVND (reference sequence). Trimming at V came to 6 bases and at J to 5 bases, leaving 10 bases not matched to a gene. The CDR3 has 14 residues. The CDR3 spells CASRGTGEGDEQYF. CDR3 DNA sequence: TGTGCCAGTAGAGGTACAGGGGAAGGGGACGAGCAGTACTTC.

This chain uses TRBV24-1 with TRBJ2-1; possible D gene TRBD2, 6 bases. The V end lost 4 bases, the J end lost 0 bases, and 12 bases lay between the germline ends. Germline V gene sequence: CDR1 KGHDR, CDR2 SFDVKD. CDR3 length: 16 amino acids. CDR3 DNA: TGTGCCACCAGTGACCCGGGACTTCCCTCCTACAATGAGCAGTTCTTC. As protein: CATSDPGLPSYNEQFF.

V usage is TRBV11-2 and J usage is TRBJ2-7, with D possibly TRBD1 on 6 matching bases. V lost 1 base and J lost 0, with 7 bases in between. CDR3 size: 14 residues. CDR1 and CDR2 from the germline V gene are SGHAT and FQNNGV. The DNA of the CDR3 is TGTGCCAGCAGCTTAGGACAGGTCTCCTACGAGCAGTACTTC. This sequence encodes CASSLGQVSYEQYF.

The chain couples TRBV29-1 to TRBJ1-4; possible D gene TRBD1, 5 bases. Trimming pared 7 bases from V and 7 bases from J, leaving 13 bases between. The V gene's germline CDR1 is SQVTM and CDR2 ANQGSEA. CDR3 length equals 12 residues. CDR3 coding DNA: TGCAGCGCCGGAAGGGGAGGTGAAAAACTGTTTTTT. It yields the protein CSAGRGGEKLFF.

The V and J genes are TRBV5-5 and TRBJ2-5; 14 bases line up with TRBD2. The germline gives CDR1 SGHKS, CDR2 YYEKEE (reference sequence). Germline trimming cut 4 bases from V and 5 bases from J; bases unmatched to any gene: 4. This CDR3 has 15 amino acids. The CDR3 here is CASSAGLAGAETQYF. Here the CDR3 DNA reads TGTGCCAGCAGCGCGGGACTAGCGGGAGCGGAGACCCAGTACTTC.

This clone was recorded once. The CDR3 sequence is CSVSGGTDTQYF. CDR3 DNA: TGCAGCGTTAGCGGGGGCACAGATACGCAGTATTTT. This chain joins TRBV29-1 and TRBJ2-3; 7 bases agree with TRBD2. The ends lost 5 bases at V and 1 base at J; junction bases unmatched: 0. Germline-derived CDR1 and CDR2 are SQVTM and ANQGSEA. The CDR3 has 12 residues.

V usage is TRBV6-5 and J usage is TRBJ1-3; 7 nucleotides agree with TRBD1. Germline V gene sequence: CDR1 MNHEY, CDR2 SVGAGI. This CDR3 comprises 15 residues. The ends lost 6 bases at V and 4 bases at J; junction bases unmatched: 9. The CDR3 nucleotides are TGTGCCAGCAGGTTAACAGGGGCATCAGGAAACACCATATATTTT. This encodes CASRLTGASGNTIYF.

The gene calls are TRBV18 and TRBJ1-5; the D is unclear. V was cut by 3 bases and J by 2 bases, with 8 bases left in between. The CDR3 is 14 residues long. Germline-derived CDR1 and CDR2 are KGHSH and LQKENI. CDR3 DNA sequence: TGTGCCAGCTCACCCGGCGGGGGCAATCAGCCCCAGCATTTT. This codes for CASSPGGGNQPQHF.

The genes are TRBV15 and TRBJ2-7, with D maybe TRBD2 (5 bases). Trimming pared 4 bases from V and 7 bases from J, leaving 14 bases between. Looked up from germline, CDR1 is LNHNV and CDR2 is YYDKDF (reference sequence). The CDR3 consists of 13 residues. This chain's CDR3 is CATSIRGAREQYF. CDR3 bases: TGTGCCACCAGCATACGGGGAGCGAGAGAGCAGTACTTC.

J is TRBJ2-7 and V is TRBV6-5, with TRBD2 matching 10 bases. There are 13 residues in the CDR3. V shed 8 bases, J shed 4 bases, and the junction held 5 bases outside the gene matches. Germline loops: CDR1 MNHEY, CDR2 SVGAGI. The CDR3: CASSPSGRYEQYF. The CDR3 DNA reads TGTGCCAGCTCCCCTAGCGGGAGATACGAGCAGTACTTC.

The chain combines TRBV7-9 with TRBJ2-2, with 9 bases fitting TRBD2. Germline V lookup: CDR1 SEHNR, CDR2 FQNEAQ (reference sequence). This CDR3 has 14 residues. The V gene end was trimmed by 5 bases and the J gene end by 4 bases; junction bases not matched to a gene: 2. This chain's CDR3 is CASSRLAVTGELFF. The CDR3 DNA is TGTGCCAGCAGCCGACTAGCGGTCACCGGGGAGCTGTTTTTT.

The rearrangement joins TRBV18 to TRBJ2-3, with 10 bases aligning to TRBD2. This CDR3 contains 16 residues. The V and J ends lost 2 bases and 6 bases, in that order; junction bases with no gene match: 8. The germline CDR1 and CDR2 sequences are KGHSH and LQKENI. CDR3 in amino acids: CASSPTSGNPWDTQYF. Written as DNA, the CDR3 is TGTGCCAGCTCACCAACTAGCGGGAACCCCTGGGATACGCAGTATTTT.

This chain links TRBV24-1 with TRBJ2-5; D unresolved. Trimming shortened V by 0 bases and J by 7 bases, and 14 bases separated the two germline ends. The CDR3 runs to 15 residues. Germline V lookup: CDR1 KGHDR, CDR2 SFDVKD. The CDR3 DNA is TGTGCCACCAGTGATTTGCAACCGCCTCGCGGGACCCAGTACTTC. Translated, it gives CATSDLQPPRGTQYF.

CDR3 region: CAWSVRGLGELFF. The DNA of the CDR3 is TGTGCCTGGAGTGTACGAGGGCTCGGGGAGCTGTTTTTT. The chain links TRBV30 to TRBJ2-2, with D possibly TRBD2 on 5 matching bases. This CDR3 has 13 residues. The V end was cut by 0 bases, the J end by 7 bases, with 9 bases between. In germline, CDR1 is GTSNPN, CDR2 SVGIG (reference sequence). The full variable domain, rest sourced from reference TRBV30 and TRBJ2-2, is SQTIHQWPATLVQPVGSPLSLECTVEGTSNPNLYWYRQAAGRGLQLLFYSVGIGQISSEVPQNLSASRPQDRQFILSSKKLLLSDSGFYLCAWSVRGLGELFFGEGSRLTVL.